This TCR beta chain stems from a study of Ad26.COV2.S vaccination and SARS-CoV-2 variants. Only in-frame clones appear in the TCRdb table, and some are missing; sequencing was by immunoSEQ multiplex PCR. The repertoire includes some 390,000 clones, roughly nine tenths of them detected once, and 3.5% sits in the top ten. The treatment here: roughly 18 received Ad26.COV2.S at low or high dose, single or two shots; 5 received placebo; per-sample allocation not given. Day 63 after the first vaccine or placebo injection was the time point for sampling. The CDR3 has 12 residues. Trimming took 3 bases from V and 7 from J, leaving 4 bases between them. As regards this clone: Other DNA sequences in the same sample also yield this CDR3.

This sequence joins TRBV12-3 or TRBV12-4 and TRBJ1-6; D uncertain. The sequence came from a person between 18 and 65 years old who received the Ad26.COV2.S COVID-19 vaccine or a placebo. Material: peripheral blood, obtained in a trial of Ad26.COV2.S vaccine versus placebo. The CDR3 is CASSLGNSPLHF. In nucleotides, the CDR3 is TGTGCCAGCAGTTTGGGGAATTCACCCCTCCACTTT.